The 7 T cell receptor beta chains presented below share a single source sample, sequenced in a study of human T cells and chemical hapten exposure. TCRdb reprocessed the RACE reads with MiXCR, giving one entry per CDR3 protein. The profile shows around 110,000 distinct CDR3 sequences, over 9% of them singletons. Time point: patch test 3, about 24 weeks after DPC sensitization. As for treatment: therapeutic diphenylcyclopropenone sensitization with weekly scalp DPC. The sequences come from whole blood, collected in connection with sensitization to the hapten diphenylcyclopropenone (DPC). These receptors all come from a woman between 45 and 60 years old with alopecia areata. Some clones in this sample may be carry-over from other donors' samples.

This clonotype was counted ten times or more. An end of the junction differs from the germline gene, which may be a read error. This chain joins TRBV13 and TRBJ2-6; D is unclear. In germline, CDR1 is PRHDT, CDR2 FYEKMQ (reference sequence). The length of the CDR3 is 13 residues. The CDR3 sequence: CASSLGGANVLTF. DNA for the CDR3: TGTGCCAGCAGCCTAGGGGGGGCCAACGTCCTGACTTTC.

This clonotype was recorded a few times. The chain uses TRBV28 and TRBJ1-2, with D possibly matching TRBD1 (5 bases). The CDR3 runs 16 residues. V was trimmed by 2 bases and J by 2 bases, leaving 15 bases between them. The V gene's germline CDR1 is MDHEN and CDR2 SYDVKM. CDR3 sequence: CASSLGYLGPNYGYTF. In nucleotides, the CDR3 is TGTGCCAGCAGTTTAGGTTATTTGGGACCAAACTATGGCTACACCTTC.

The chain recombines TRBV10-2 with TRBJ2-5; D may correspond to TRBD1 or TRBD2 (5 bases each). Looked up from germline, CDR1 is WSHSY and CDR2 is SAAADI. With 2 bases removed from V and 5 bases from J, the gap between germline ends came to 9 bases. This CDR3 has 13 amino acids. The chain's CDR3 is CASSELGAETQYF. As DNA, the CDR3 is TGCGCCAGCAGTGAGCTCGGGGCTGAGACCCAGTACTTC.

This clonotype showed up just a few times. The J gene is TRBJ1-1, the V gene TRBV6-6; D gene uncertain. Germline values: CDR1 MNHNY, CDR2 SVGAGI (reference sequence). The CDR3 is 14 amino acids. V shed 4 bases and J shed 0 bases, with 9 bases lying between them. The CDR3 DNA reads TGTGCCAGCAGTTGGGAGGGCATGAACACTGAAGCTTTCTTT. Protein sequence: CASSWEGMNTEAFF.

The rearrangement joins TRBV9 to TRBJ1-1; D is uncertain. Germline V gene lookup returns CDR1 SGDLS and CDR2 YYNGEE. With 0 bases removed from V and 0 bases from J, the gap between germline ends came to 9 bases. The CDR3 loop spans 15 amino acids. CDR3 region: CASSVGGYVNTEAFF. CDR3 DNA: TGTGCCAGCAGCGTAGGTGGCTACGTGAACACTGAAGCTTTCTTT.

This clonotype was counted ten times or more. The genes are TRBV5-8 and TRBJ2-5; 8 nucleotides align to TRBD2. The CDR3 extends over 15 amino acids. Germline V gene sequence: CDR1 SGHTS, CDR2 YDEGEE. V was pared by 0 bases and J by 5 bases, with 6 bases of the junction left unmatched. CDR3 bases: TGTGCCAGCAGCTTGGGAGCGGGAGAGGGGGAGACCCAGTACTTC. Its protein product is CASSLGAGEGETQYF.

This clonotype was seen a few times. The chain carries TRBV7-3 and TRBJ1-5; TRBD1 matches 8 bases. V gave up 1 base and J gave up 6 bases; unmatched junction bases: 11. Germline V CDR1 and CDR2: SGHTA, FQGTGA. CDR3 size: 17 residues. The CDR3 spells CASSLIVWQGAGQPQHF. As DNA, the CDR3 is TGTGCCAGCAGCTTAATTGTTTGGCAGGGGGCCGGTCAGCCCCAGCATTTT.